Included here is one T cell receptor beta chain sequence, with context. The antigen remains unidentified. The sample belongs to a study of shared clonotypes between healthy human individuals. The naive CD8 fraction comprised CD45RO-negative cells positively selected for CCR7 and excluded terminally differentiated effector memory CD45RA+ cells. Germline V gene sequence: CDR1 MGHRA, CDR2 YSYEKL. This CDR3 spans 13 amino acids. V lost 0 bases to trimming and J lost 8 bases, with 8 bases between them. Findings and caveats of the study: Across subsets, estimated richness was generally greater for naive than for memory populations. The generation probabilities recorded for non-shared clonotypes fell below those of clonotypes shared by all four donors. In the sorted subsets, rarefaction showed sequencing was incomplete despite large depth.

Each PCR replicate from the sorted subsets contained around 0.2 ug DNA, which is tens of thousands of T cell genomes. Data came from immunoSEQ multiplex PCR; TCRdb stores just in-frame clones and leaves some out. This sample has some 2.1 million clones; roughly 94% occur once, and the top ten carry about 1.1%. Material for sequencing was naive CD8+ T cells sorted from blood. The receptor's source is a man younger than 30 in good health. The chain joins TRBV4-1 to TRBJ2-1; D gene unclear. The CDR3 here is CASSQDPLDEQFF. The DNA of the CDR3 is TGCGCCAGCAGCCAAGATCCCCTGGATGAGCAGTTCTTC.